This TCR beta chain was recorded in a study of neurological immune-mediated disorders. TCRdb passed the 5' RACE reads through MiXCR, listing each CDR3 protein once. The table has about 48,000 distinct CDR3 sequences, 20% to 30% seen once. Stored at -80 C, 2 million PBMCs were the source of the unsorted libraries. In this sample, this clonotype turned up many times. The CDR3 runs to 13 residues. The germline V gene has CDR1 SGHDT and CDR2 YYEEEE. V gave up 1 base and J gave up 6 bases, with 7 bases separating them. The sequenced sample was PBMCs. The chain has TRBV5-6 and TRBJ2-2, with D tentatively TRBD1 or TRBD2 (5 bases each). The TCR sequence derives from a woman aged 70-85 years in good health. The CDR3, as DNA: TGTGCCAGCAGCTTGCCGGGGCCCGGGGAGCTGTTTTTT. Its translation: CASSLPGPGELFF.